The clone carrying this T cell receptor beta chain was counted many times. The antigen remains undetermined. Individual cDNA molecules carried attached unique molecular identifiers. In TCRdb, the 5' RACE reads were re-called with MiXCR into one record per CDR3 protein. The table has about 25,000 distinct CDR3 sequences, roughly 4.5% seen once. The CDR3 consists of 16 residues. Germline trimming cut 5 bases from V and 2 bases from J; bases unmatched to any gene: 7. Germline V gene lookup returns CDR1 SNHLY and CDR2 FYNNEI. The data stem from a study of early T cells in non-severe SARS-CoV-2 infection. For the study at large: The sequenced material was bulk RNA from unsorted whole blood, and its chains were unpaired.

Study-level results: Reliance on VDJdb matching favored anti-spike CD8 responses; private and CD4 specificities were missed.

This TCR derives from an adult who was a healthcare worker with PCR-confirmed SARS-CoV-2 infection or an uninfected control (not recorded which). Sequencing was carried out using whole blood. The V gene is TRBV2, the J gene TRBJ2-3, with 10 bases fitting TRBD2. The CDR3, as DNA: TGTGCCAGCAGTACAAGGACTAGCGGAATCACAGATACGCAGTATTTT. Protein: CASSTRTSGITDTQYF. Full variable domain (remainder filled in from reference TRBV2 and TRBJ2-3): EPEVTQTPSHQVTQMGQEVILRCVPISNHLYFYWYRQILGQKVEFLVSFYNNEISEKSEIFDDQFSVERPDGSNFTLKIRSTKLEDSAMYFCASSTRTSGITDTQYFGPGTRLTVL.